This record concerns one TCR beta chain sequence. TCRdb's copy holds only in-frame clones and misses some; the assay was immunoSEQ multiplex PCR. The repertoire includes roughly 54,000 clones, around three quarters of them detected once, and roughly 1.7% sits in the top ten. The data derive from a study of memory CD4+ T cells and cytomegalovirus serostatus. The sort gate was single viable CD3+CD4+CD8-CD45RO+ cells for memory CD4+ T cells. CMV serostatus came from serum IgG against pp150, pp28, p38, p52. The CDR3 has 14 residues. Source material: memory CD4+ T cells from blood. The chain employs TRBV21-1 and TRBJ1-4. TRBV21-1 is deemed a pseudogene. This receptor was taken from an adult in good health and CMV-seronegative. CDR3 residues: CASKGGGTGEKLFF. The CDR3 region has the DNA TGTGCCAGCAAAGGGGGAGGGACTGGTGAAAAACTGTTTTTT.